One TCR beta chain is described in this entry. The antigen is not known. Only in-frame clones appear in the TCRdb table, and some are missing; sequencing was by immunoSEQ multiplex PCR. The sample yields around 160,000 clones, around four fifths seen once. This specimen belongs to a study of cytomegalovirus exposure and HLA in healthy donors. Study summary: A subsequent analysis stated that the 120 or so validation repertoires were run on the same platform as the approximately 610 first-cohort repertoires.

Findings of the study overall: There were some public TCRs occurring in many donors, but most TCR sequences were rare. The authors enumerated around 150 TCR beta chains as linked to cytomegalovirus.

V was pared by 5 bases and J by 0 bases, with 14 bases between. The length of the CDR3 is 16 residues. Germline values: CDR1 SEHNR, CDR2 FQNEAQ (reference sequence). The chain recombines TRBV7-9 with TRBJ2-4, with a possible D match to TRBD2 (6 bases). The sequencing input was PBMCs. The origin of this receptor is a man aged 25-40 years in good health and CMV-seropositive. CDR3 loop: CASSPGDSLAKNIQYF. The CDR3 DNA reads TGTGCCAGCAGCCCGGGGGACTCCCTAGCCAAAAACATTCAGTACTTC.